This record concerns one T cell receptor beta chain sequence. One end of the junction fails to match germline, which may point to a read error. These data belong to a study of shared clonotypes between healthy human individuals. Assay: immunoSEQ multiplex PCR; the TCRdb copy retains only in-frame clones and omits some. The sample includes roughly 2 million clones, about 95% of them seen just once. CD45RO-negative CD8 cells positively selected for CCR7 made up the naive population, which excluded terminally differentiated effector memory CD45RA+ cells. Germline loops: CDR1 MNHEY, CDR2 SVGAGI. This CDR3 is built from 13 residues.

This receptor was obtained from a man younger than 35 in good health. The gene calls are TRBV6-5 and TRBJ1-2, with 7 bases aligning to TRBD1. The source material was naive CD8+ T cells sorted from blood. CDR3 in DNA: TGTGCCAGCAGTATCACAGGGGACTACGGCTACACCTTC. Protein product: CASSITGDYGYTF.